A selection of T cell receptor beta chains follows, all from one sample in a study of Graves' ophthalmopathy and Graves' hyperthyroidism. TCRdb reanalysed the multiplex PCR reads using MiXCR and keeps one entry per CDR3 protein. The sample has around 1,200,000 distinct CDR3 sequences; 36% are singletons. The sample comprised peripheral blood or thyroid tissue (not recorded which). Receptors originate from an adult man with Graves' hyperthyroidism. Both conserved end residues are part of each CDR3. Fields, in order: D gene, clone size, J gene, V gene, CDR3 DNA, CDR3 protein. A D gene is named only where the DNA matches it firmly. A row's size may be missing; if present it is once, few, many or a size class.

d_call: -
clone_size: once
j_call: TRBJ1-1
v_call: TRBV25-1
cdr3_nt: TGTGCCAGCAGTGAATCAGGCTGGGCTCACGGGGCTGAAGCTTTCTTT
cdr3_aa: CASSESGWAHGAEAFF

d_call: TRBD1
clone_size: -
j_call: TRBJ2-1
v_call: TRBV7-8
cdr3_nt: TGTGCCACCACCCGGGACAGGGGGCGAAATGAGCAGTTCTTC
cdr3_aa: CATTRDRGRNEQFF

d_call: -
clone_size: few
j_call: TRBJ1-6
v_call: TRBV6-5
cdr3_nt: TGTGCCAGCAGTTACTCAGCTACGAAGTCACCCCTCCACTTT
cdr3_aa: CASSYSATKSPLHF

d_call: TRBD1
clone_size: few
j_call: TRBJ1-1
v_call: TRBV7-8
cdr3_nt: TGTGCCAGCAGCCCAGGGGGCGCCGTCACTGAAGCTTTCTTT
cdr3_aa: CASSPGGAVTEAFF

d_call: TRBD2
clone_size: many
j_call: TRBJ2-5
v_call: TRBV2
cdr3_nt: TGTGCCAGCAGTGAAGCGCGGGGGGTTGGGGAGACCCAGTACTTC
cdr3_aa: CASSEARGVGETQYF

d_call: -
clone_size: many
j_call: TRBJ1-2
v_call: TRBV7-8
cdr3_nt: TGTGCCAGCAGCCTCCAAACGGGGTTGGGCAATGGCTACACCTTC
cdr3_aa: CASSLQTGLGNGYTF

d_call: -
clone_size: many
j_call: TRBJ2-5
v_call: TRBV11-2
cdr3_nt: TGTGCCAGCAGCCCACAGGGTACGGACAAAGAGACCCAGTACTTC
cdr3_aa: CASSPQGTDKETQYF

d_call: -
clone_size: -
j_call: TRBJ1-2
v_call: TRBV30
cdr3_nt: TGTGCCTGGAGTGAGGGCAGGGGCTATGGCTACACCTTC
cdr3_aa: CAWSEGRGYGYTF

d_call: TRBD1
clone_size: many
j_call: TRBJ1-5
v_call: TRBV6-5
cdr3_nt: TGTGCCAGCAGCGACGGGACAGGGGGCGGCAATCAGCCCCAGCATTTT
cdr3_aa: CASSDGTGGGNQPQHF

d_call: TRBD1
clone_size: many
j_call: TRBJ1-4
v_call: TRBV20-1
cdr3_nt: TGCAGTGCCAGGACAGGGGGAGAAAAACTGTTTTTT
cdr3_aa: CSARTGGEKLFF

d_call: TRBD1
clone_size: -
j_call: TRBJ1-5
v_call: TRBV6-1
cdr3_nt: TGTGCCAGCAGTGAGGCAGGGGGAAGCAATCAGCCCCAGCATTTT
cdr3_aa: CASSEAGGSNQPQHF

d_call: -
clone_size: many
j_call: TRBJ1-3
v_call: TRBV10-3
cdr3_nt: TGTGCCATCAGTGAGTCAGGCCAGGCTGGAAACACCATATATTTT
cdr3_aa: CAISESGQAGNTIYF

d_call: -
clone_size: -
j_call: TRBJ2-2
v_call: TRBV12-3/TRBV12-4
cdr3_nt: TGTGCCAGCAGGACACAGGGCGTCGGCGCCGGGGAGCTGTTTTTT
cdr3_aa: CASRTQGVGAGELFF

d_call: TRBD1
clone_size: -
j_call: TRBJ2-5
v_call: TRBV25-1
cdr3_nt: TGTGCCAGCAGTAGAGGCGGACAGGGGTACCAAGAGACCCAGTACTTC
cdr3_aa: CASSRGGQGYQETQYF

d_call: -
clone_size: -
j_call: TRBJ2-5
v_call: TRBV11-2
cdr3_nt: TGTGCCAGCAACCGAGATCTTTCTCTGGGAGTCGCCCAGTACTTC
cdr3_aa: CASNRDLSLGVAQYF

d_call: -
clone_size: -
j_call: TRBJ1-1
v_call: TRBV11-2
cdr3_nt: TGTGCCAGCAGCTTAGAGTCCCGTTACACTGAAGCTTTCTTT
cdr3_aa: CASSLESRYTEAFF

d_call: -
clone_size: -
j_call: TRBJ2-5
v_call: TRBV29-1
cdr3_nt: TGCAGCTTAGGTCTGGGCAGGCAAGAGACCCAGTACTTC
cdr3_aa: CSLGLGRQETQYF

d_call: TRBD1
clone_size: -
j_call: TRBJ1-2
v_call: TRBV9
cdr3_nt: TGTGCCAGCAGCACTCGACCACAGGGGTATGGCTACACCTTC
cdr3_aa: CASSTRPQGYGYTF

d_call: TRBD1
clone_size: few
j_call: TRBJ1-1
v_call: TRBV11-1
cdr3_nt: TGTGCCAGCAGCCACCGGGACAGCGGCACTGAAGCTTTCTTT
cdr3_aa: CASSHRDSGTEAFF

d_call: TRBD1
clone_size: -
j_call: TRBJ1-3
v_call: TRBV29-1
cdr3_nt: TGCAGCGTTGCCAGGGGGGGTAACACCATATATTTT
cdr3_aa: CSVARGGNTIYF

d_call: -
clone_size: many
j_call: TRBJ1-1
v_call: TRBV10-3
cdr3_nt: TGTGCCACCGATCAAGGGGAAGGGCTTCGGAACACTGAAGCTTTCTTT
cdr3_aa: CATDQGEGLRNTEAFF

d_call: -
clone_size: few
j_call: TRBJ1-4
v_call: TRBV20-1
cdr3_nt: TGCAGTGCTAGAGATGCTTCCGGGTTTGAAAAACTGTTTTTT
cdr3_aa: CSARDASGFEKLFF

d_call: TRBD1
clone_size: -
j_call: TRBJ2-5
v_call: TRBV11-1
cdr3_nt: TGTGCCAGCAGCGGCACGACAGGGGGCTTGTACTTC
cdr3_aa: CASSGTTGGLYF

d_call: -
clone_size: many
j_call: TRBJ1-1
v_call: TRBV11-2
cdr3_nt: TGTGCCAGCAGCTTAGTTATACGGTCGGACACTGAAGCTTTCTTT
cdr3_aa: CASSLVIRSDTEAFF

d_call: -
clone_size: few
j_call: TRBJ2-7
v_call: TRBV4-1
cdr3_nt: TGCACCAGCAGCCAAGAAAACAGCTTCGAGCAGTACTTC
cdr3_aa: CTSSQENSFEQYF

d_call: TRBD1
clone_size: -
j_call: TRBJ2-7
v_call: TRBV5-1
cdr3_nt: TGCGCCAGCAGCCGTACCGGGACAGGGAGCGAGCAGTACTTC
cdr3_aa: CASSRTGTGSEQYF

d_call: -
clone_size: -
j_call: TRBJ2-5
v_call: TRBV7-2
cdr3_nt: TGTGCCAGCAGGAACAGACTCCAAGAGACCCAGTACTTC
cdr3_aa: CASRNRLQETQYF

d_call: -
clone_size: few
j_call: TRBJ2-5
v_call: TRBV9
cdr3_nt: TGTGCCAGCAGCGTAGGGAGGATCTCGGAGACCCAGTACTTC
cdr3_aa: CASSVGRISETQYF

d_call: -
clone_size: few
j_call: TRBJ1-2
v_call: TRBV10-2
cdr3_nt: TGCGCCAGCAGTGAGCCGGACCACGTTAATCGCTATGGCTACACCTTC
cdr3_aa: CASSEPDHVNRYGYTF

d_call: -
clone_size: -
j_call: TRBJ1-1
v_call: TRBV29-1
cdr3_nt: TGCAGCGCAAACGGAGGAAACACTGAAGCTTTCTTT
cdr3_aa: CSANGGNTEAFF

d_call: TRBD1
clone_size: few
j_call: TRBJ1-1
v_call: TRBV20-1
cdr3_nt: TGCAGTGCTAGAAACCCGGGACAGGCGAACACTGAAGCTTTCTTT
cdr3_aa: CSARNPGQANTEAFF